The clone carrying this T cell receptor (beta chain) was seen many times. The antigen is unknown. This specimen comes from a study of glioma-infiltrating T cells. Using RNA template, CDR3s of TCR alpha and beta were amplified with iRepertoire arm-PCR. Tissue mRNA or PBMC total RNA, roughly 100-400 ng, went into one-step reverse transcription and amplification. TCRdb re-called the multiplex PCR reads with MiXCR, one entry per CDR3 protein. The sample lists approximately 190,000 distinct CDR3 sequences; around 30% were seen once. This CDR3 comprises 15 residues. Trimming pared 4 bases from V and 7 bases from J, leaving 20 bases between. Study results and limitations: Above-expected tissue-blood divergence occurred in all gliomas, most in low-grade ones.

The sequence was obtained from a human donor with low-grade glioma or glioblastoma, undergoing nonglioma brain surgery, or in good health (not recorded which). V and J are TRBV12-3 or TRBV12-4 and TRBJ2-7; D possibly uses TRBD1 or TRBD2 (6 bases each). Sequences were obtained from glioma tissue, nonneoplastic brain tissue, or PBMCs (not recorded which). This CDR3 is CASSSHGTGAQEQYF. Here the CDR3 DNA reads TGTGCCAGCAGTTCTCACGGTACGGGGGCGCAGGAGCAGTACTTC.